This T cell receptor beta chain emerged from a study of naive and memory T cell subsets. CD8 T cells were positively selected from what remained after CD4 positive selection. Germline-derived CDR1 and CDR2 are KGHSH and LQKENI. V dropped 5 bases and J dropped 3 bases, with 10 bases sitting between them. The CDR3 is 13 amino acids. Two oligonucleotides, mixed equimolar, formed the beta constant-region primer covering TRBC1 and TRBC2. Each CDR3 protein gets one entry after TCRdb re-called the UMI-ligation and nested PCR reads with MiXCR. The sample includes tens of thousands of distinct CDR3 sequences, less than 15% seen only once; the top ten take about 0.93%. This clonotype was counted many times.

Sequencing was carried out using central memory CD4+ T cells from blood. V and J are TRBV18 and TRBJ2-5; perhaps TRBD2 as D (5 bases). The source is a human donor in good health. CDR3 protein: CASSSLREETQYF. CDR3 sequence (DNA): TGTGCCAGCTCATCTCTGAGGGAAGAGACCCAGTACTTC.